The 9 T cell receptor beta chains below were found in one sample sequenced in a study of blood T cell repertoires in COVID-19. The table came from immunoSEQ multiplex PCR; TCRdb's copy has only in-frame clones and leaves some out. This sample yields 69,000 or so clones, of which around 91% are seen a single time; 4% to 6.5% belongs to the top ten. The sample was peripheral blood. The receptors were gathered from a man aged 45-65 years with acute or convalescent COVID-19.

CDR3 DNA: TGTGCCAGTAGACCGGGACAGAATAAGATTGGGAATTCACCCCTCCACTTT. Translating gives CASRPGQNKIGNSPLHF. The J gene is TRBJ1-6, the V gene TRBV28; 7 bases line up with TRBD1. After removal of 9 bases from V and 7 bases from J, the junction contained 18 bases not matched to a gene. Germline-derived CDR1 and CDR2 are MDHEN and SYDVKM. The CDR3 has 17 amino acids.

V usage is TRBV13 and J usage is TRBJ2-2, with 8 positions matching TRBD2. The V gene's germline CDR1 is PRHDT and CDR2 FYEKMQ (reference sequence). The CDR3 extends over 16 amino acids. The V segment lost 4 bases and the J segment 7 bases; nucleotides outside the gene matches: 11. This chain's CDR3 is CASSSSSGNYVGELFF. The CDR3 nucleotides read TGTGCCAGCAGCTCGAGTAGCGGGAATTACGTCGGGGAGCTGTTTTTT.

Only one count was recorded for this clone. This sequence joins TRBV2 and TRBJ2-3; 7 bases are shared with TRBD2. V shed 8 bases and J 4 bases; nucleotides not matched to a gene: 6. CDR1 and CDR2 from the germline V gene are SNHLY and FYNNEI. The length of the CDR3 is 13 residues. DNA for the CDR3: TGTGCCAGCTTAGAGGGAGGGCCAGATACGCAGTATTTT. It yields the protein CASLEGGPDTQYF.

The chain links TRBV5-6 to TRBJ2-3; TRBD1 aligns across 12 bases. The CDR3 consists of 17 residues. Losses at the gene ends were 3 bases for V and 4 bases for J; bases not matched to a gene: 9. Germline V lookup: CDR1 SGHDT, CDR2 YYEEEE. Written as DNA, the CDR3 is TGTGCCAGCAGCTCCTCCCTGGGGACAGGGGGCCCAGATACGCAGTATTTT. Its translation: CASSSSLGTGGPDTQYF.

In its sample, this clone was seen a few times. The chain links TRBV5-1 to TRBJ2-2; D might be TRBD1 (6 bases). The length of the CDR3 is 15 residues. Germline values: CDR1 SGHRS, CDR2 YFSETQ. V dropped 4 bases and J dropped 4 bases, with 14 bases sitting between them. CDR3 DNA: TGCGCCAGCAGCGGGACACCCAAGGTCACCGGGGAGCTGTTTTTT. Its protein is CASSGTPKVTGELFF.

The gene calls are TRBV14 and TRBJ2-3; weak D call: TRBD2 (6 bases). The germline V and J ends were trimmed by 0 bases and 10 bases, with 14 bases remaining between them. Germline values: CDR1 SGHDN, CDR2 FVKESK. The CDR3 has 14 amino acids. CDR3 coding DNA: TGTGCCAGCAGCCAAGATCTAAGGGCGGGACCGCAGTATTTT. Amino acid sequence: CASSQDLRAGPQYF.

The chain recombines TRBV14 with TRBJ2-3, with 10 nucleotides matching TRBD2. Germline trimming cut 2 bases from V and 4 bases from J; bases unmatched to any gene: 6. The CDR3 sequence is 16 residues long. Germline V gene data show CDR1 as SGHDN and CDR2 as FVKESK. CDR3 nucleotides: TGTGCCAGCAGCCAACGTGGGCTAGCGGGAGCAGATACGCAGTATTTT. This sequence encodes CASSQRGLAGADTQYF.

The CDR3 loop reads CASSAGPYGYTF. The CDR3, as DNA: TGTGCCAGCAGCGCGGGACCGTATGGCTACACCTTC. The rearrangement links TRBV27 to TRBJ1-2, with D maybe TRBD1 (5 bases). The CDR3 length is 12 residues. Deletions cut 6 bases from V and 5 bases from J, with 10 bases between. The V gene's germline CDR1 is MNHEY and CDR2 SMNVEV (reference sequence).

V is TRBV13 and J is TRBJ1-1; 9 bases map to TRBD1. The length of the CDR3 is 14 residues. J was trimmed by 4 bases and V by 5 bases; bases with no gene match: 5. Germline lookup yields CDR1 PRHDT and CDR2 FYEKMQ (reference sequence). CDR3 loop: CASSALTGGTEAFF. For the CDR3, the DNA is TGTGCCAGCAGCGCGTTGACAGGGGGCACTGAAGCTTTCTTT.